This T cell receptor beta chain derives from a study of Ad26.COV2.S vaccination and SARS-CoV-2 variants. For the study at large: Each vaccinee took Ad26.COV2.S intramuscularly, once or twice 56 days apart. Study observations and caveats: Substantial breadth was reportedly displayed by spike-specific CD8+ and CD4+ T cell responses after vaccination. It was found that vaccine and placebo recipients had similar non-spike TCR breadth.

Assay: immunoSEQ multiplex PCR; the TCRdb copy retains only in-frame clones and omits some. The sample lists roughly 250,000 clones, roughly 85% seen once, with roughly 3% in the top ten. Specified treatment: roughly 19 received Ad26.COV2.S at low or high dose, single or two shots; about five received placebo; per-sample allocation not given. Samples were taken on day 63 after the first vaccine or placebo injection. To note about this clone: Its antigen is still unknown.

The starting material was peripheral blood, obtained in a trial of Ad26.COV2.S vaccine versus placebo. This sequence was found in a person between 18 and 59 years old who received the Ad26.COV2.S COVID-19 vaccine or a placebo.

The CDR3 is CASSDQDLRGYTF. The CDR3 coding sequence is TGTGCCAGCAGTGACCAGGACCTGAGGGGCTACACCTTC. The chain joins TRBV3-1 (or the pseudogene TRBV3-2) to TRBJ1-2; D call uncertain. Germline assignment: CDR1 LGHDT and CDR2 YNNKEL (reference sequence). V was cut by 6 bases and J by 8 bases, with 16 bases left in between. The length of the CDR3 is 13 residues.